Below are 26 T cell receptor beta chains sequenced from a single sample in a study of T cells expressing NK-cell markers. TCRdb reworked the 5' RACE reads into one entry per CDR3 protein, no DNA. In total, the table holds some 390,000 distinct CDR3 sequences. The sample was blood T cells: a sorted CD56 or NKG2C T cell subset, CD4+ or CD8+ T cells, or bulk PBMC T cells (not recorded which). The receptors stem from a woman between 50 and 59 years old in good health.

The chain links TRBV5-1 to TRBJ2-1; checking the TCRdb D call of TRBD2 is not possible without DNA. Germline loops: CDR1 SGHRS, CDR2 YFSETQ. This CDR3 region has 13 residues. The CDR3 sequence: CASSLSEGGGQFF.

The chain combines TRBV7-9 with TRBJ2-3; TCRdb's assignment of TRBD1 cannot be checked, as there is no DNA. CDR1 and CDR2 from the germline V gene are SEHNR and FQNEAQ (reference sequence). The CDR3 is 18 amino acids. This CDR3 is CASSPRRGGSDRWDTQYF. Together with reference TRBV7-9 and TRBJ2-3, the CDR3 gives the full variable domain: DTGVSQNPRHKITKRGQNVTFRCDPISEHNRLYWYRQTLGQGPEFLTYFQNEAQLEKSRLLSDRFSAERPKGSFSTLEIQRTEQGDSAMYLCASSPRRGGSDRWDTQYFGPGTRLTVL.

The genes are TRBV7-3 and TRBJ2-7; the D gene TCRdb calls, TRBD1, cannot be checked with no DNA. Germline V gene data show CDR1 as SGHTA and CDR2 as FQGTGA. The CDR3 consists of 14 residues. This chain's CDR3 is CASSVGTGGSEQYF.

The chain is built from TRBV27 and TRBJ2-1; TCRdb's D call, TRBD2, is unchecked because there is no DNA. Germline V gene data show CDR1 as MNHEY and CDR2 as SMNVEV (reference sequence). The CDR3 has 17 amino acids. CDR3 sequence: CASSFLEGQIGGDEQFF.

The CDR3 sequence is CASSPTRGSGELFF. This chain connects TRBV4-2 to TRBJ2-2; the D call from TCRdb, TRBD2, cannot be confirmed without DNA. Germline V CDR1 and CDR2: LGHNA, YNFKEQ. The CDR3 covers 14 residues.

V is TRBV20-1 and J is TRBJ1-1; TCRdb lists TRBD1, though no DNA is available to test this call. The CDR3 spans 15 residues. Germline V CDR1 and CDR2: DFQATT, SNEGSKA (reference sequence). CDR3 in amino acids: CSARDLGQGASRAFF.

The chain recombines TRBV5-1 with TRBJ2-1; the TRBD2 assignment by TCRdb is unverifiable without DNA. The CDR3 is 16 residues long. Per the germline V gene, CDR1 is SGHRS and CDR2 is YFSETQ. The CDR3 loop is CASSLVAGGPSNEQFF.

The chain uses TRBV4-1 and TRBJ2-1; as DNA is missing, the TRBD2 call by TCRdb cannot be tested. Germline CDR1 reads MGHRA; CDR2 reads YSYEKL. The CDR3 runs to 18 residues. CDR3 protein: CASSQDAPGTSGNNEQFF.

The chain is built from TRBV12-3 or TRBV12-4 and TRBJ2-1; as DNA is missing, the TRBD2 call by TCRdb cannot be tested. The CDR3 contains 16 residues. CDR3: CASSLSLSGRPNEQFF.

The chain combines TRBV11-2 with TRBJ2-1; TCRdb proposes TRBD2, but this gene call is untestable without DNA. The CDR3 is 17 residues long. CDR1 SGHAT and CDR2 FQNNGV come from the germline V gene. CDR3 region: CASSPSRSGRAGYEQFF.

The V and J genes are TRBV20-1 and TRBJ2-7; with no DNA, the TCRdb D assignment of TRBD1 cannot be verified. This CDR3 spans 13 amino acids. In germline, CDR1 is DFQATT, CDR2 SNEGSKA (reference sequence). CDR3 residues: CSADRGLSYEQYF.

The chain carries TRBV20-1 and TRBJ2-1; TCRdb selects TRBD2, and the lack of DNA leaves this call unchecked. Looked up from germline, CDR1 is DFQATT and CDR2 is SNEGSKA (reference sequence). CDR3 length equals 15 residues. The CDR3 region is CSAQNLREGKNEQFF.

The genes are TRBV7-3 and TRBJ2-5; TCRdb's assignment of TRBD2 cannot be checked, as there is no DNA. Per germline, CDR1 SGHTA and CDR2 FQGTGA. The CDR3 is made up of 16 amino acids. The CDR3 sequence: CASSWDPGLAGETQYF.

The chain combines TRBV12-3 or TRBV12-4 with TRBJ1-5; TCRdb gives TRBD1 as the D gene, but with no DNA this cannot be confirmed. The CDR3 length is 20 residues. The CDR3 sequence is CASSLRDRGGIQPPNQPQHF.

This rearrangement joins TRBV29-1 to TRBJ2-1; there is no DNA to check the TCRdb D call of TRBD2. Looked up from germline, CDR1 is SQVTM and CDR2 is ANQGSEA. CDR3 size: 14 residues. Here the CDR3 reads CSVSERQTYNEQFF.

The V gene is TRBV7-6, the J gene TRBJ2-1; TCRdb designates TRBD2, a call that cannot be tested without DNA. The CDR3 has 14 amino acids. From germline, CDR1 is SGHVS and CDR2 FNYEAQ. The CDR3 sequence is CATALAGVGNEQFF.

The chain recombines TRBV12-3 or TRBV12-4 with TRBJ2-3; the TCRdb D gene call, TRBD2, has no DNA to confirm it. CDR3 size: 16 residues. This CDR3 is CASTRTSGTSTDTQYF.

This chain links TRBV28 with TRBJ2-7; TCRdb reports TRBD1, a call that lacks DNA to check it against. The CDR3 spans 14 residues. Per germline, CDR1 MDHEN and CDR2 SYDVKM. CDR3: CASSFRDNSYEQYF.

The V gene is TRBV20-1, the J gene TRBJ2-5; with no DNA, the TCRdb D assignment of TRBD2 cannot be verified. This CDR3 is built from 14 residues. Germline CDR1 and CDR2: DFQATT and SNEGSKA (reference sequence). The CDR3 region is CSASLVGGGVAQYF.

V usage is TRBV5-1 and J usage is TRBJ1-6; no DNA is available, so the TRBD1 call from TCRdb remains unchecked. The V gene's germline CDR1 is SGHRS and CDR2 YFSETQ. The CDR3 consists of 15 residues. The CDR3 region is CASSLDEAGGSPLHF.

The chain links TRBV11-3 to TRBJ2-1; TCRdb lists TRBD1, though no DNA is available to test this call. The germline V gene has CDR1 SGHNT and CDR2 YENEEA. The CDR3 is 13 residues long. Here the CDR3 reads CASAPGVNNEQFF.

The J gene is TRBJ2-7, the V gene TRBV12-3 or TRBV12-4. The CDR3 extends over 12 amino acids. This CDR3 is CASSFRDYEQYF.

This rearrangement joins TRBV19 to TRBJ2-1; lacking DNA, the TRBD1 call made by TCRdb goes unchecked. Germline CDR1 reads LNHDA; CDR2 reads SQIVND (reference sequence). This CDR3 comprises 14 residues. The CDR3 reads CASTQGRSYNEQFF.

The chain joins TRBV2 to TRBJ1-2. This CDR3 spans 11 amino acids. Germline V gene lookup returns CDR1 SNHLY and CDR2 FYNNEI. This chain's CDR3 is CASSRMDGYTF. The variable domain in full, completed from reference TRBV2 and TRBJ1-2, reads EPEVTQTPSHQVTQMGQEVILRCVPISNHLYFYWYRQILGQKVEFLVSFYNNEISEKSEIFDDQFSVERPDGSNFTLKIRSTKLEDSAMYFCASSRMDGYTFGSGTRLTVV.

The CDR3 loop is CASSLRDRGSPLHF. The chain carries TRBV12-3 or TRBV12-4 and TRBJ1-6; TCRdb returns TRBD1, unconfirmable since there is no DNA. This CDR3 spans 14 amino acids.

Here the CDR3 reads CSVGGASGIHEQFF. The chain joins TRBV29-1 to TRBJ2-1; the TCRdb call, TRBD2, lacks DNA for checking. The CDR3 covers 14 residues. Per germline, CDR1 SQVTM and CDR2 ANQGSEA.